The 15 T cell receptor beta chains reported below all come from one sample, sequenced in a study of breast tumors, draining lymph nodes, adjacent tissues (TCRdb year 2016). Lymph node samples were obtained from the axillary draining lymph nodes of breast cancer patients. Libraries were prepared through multiplex PCR. The sample was run on an Illumina HiSeq 2000. TCRdb's own reprocessing of the public reads used fastp at Q25 and MiXCR and kept productive beta chains. Duplicate CDR3 protein sequences are folded into a single record with the most common DNA and genes. The sample table shows some 150,000 distinct CDR3 sequences, and 20% to 25% are seen once. The leading ten clones occupy 2.5% to 3% of the sample. Sample: axillary lymph node tissue. Every receptor here comes from a female donor with breast cancer. Some clones in this sample may be carry-over from other donors' samples.

This clonotype occurred many times. The chain recombines TRBV11-3 with TRBJ2-7; the match to TRBD1 covers 7 bases. V shed 4 bases and J 7 bases; nucleotides not matched to a gene: 10. The CDR3 contains 14 residues. Germline CDR1 reads SGHNT; CDR2 reads YENEEA. The CDR3 reads CASSSGTVATEQYF. The CDR3 coding sequence is TGTGCCAGCAGCTCAGGGACAGTAGCCACTGAGCAGTACTTC.

The table lists this clonotype with many counts. The chain is built from TRBV2 and TRBJ2-2; 8 nucleotides align to TRBD1. Per the germline V gene, CDR1 is SNHLY and CDR2 is FYNNEI. J lost 6 bases, V lost 2 bases, and 14 bases had no gene match. The CDR3 contains 18 residues. CDR3 nucleotide sequence: TGTGCCAGCAGTGAACAACCCCTTGGCAGGGGGCTGGCCGGGGAGCTGTTTTTT. This encodes CASSEQPLGRGLAGELFF. Combining the CDR3 with reference TRBV2 and TRBJ2-2 gives the whole variable domain EPEVTQTPSHQVTQMGQEVILRCVPISNHLYFYWYRQILGQKVEFLVSFYNNEISEKSEIFDDQFSVERPDGSNFTLKIRSTKLEDSAMYFCASSEQPLGRGLAGELFFGEGSRLTVL.

Points on this clonotype: One end of the junction fails to match germline, which may point to a read error. This chain connects TRBV20-1 to TRBJ2-7, with 10 bases fitting TRBD2. CDR3 length: 16 amino acids. The V gene's germline CDR1 is DFQATT and CDR2 SNEGSKA (reference sequence). The CDR3 DNA reads as TGCAGTGCTAGGGGGTCCCGGACTAGCGGAGCCTACGGGCAGTACTTC. This gives the protein CSARGSRTSGAYGQYF.

This clonotype was seen many times. The chain employs TRBV2 and TRBJ1-3; a weak D match, TRBD1 (6 bases). Looked up from germline, CDR1 is SNHLY and CDR2 is FYNNEI. CDR3 length: 15 residues. Trimming pared 8 bases from V and 3 bases from J, leaving 17 bases between. Here the CDR3 DNA reads TGTGCCAGCGGTAGTACGGGGGCGTTTGGAAACACCATATATTTT. Its translation: CASGSTGAFGNTIYF.

This clonotype occurred many times. The V and J genes are TRBV5-6 and TRBJ2-7; 7 positions agree with TRBD1. The V and J ends lost 4 bases and 7 bases, in that order; junction bases with no gene match: 5. CDR3 size: 12 residues. Germline V gene sequence: CDR1 SGHDT, CDR2 YYEEEE. The CDR3 loop reads CASSLGQWEQYF. CDR3 in DNA: TGTGCCAGCAGCCTGGGACAGTGGGAGCAGTACTTC.

This clonotype was detected many times. The gene calls are TRBV5-8 and TRBJ2-1; no reliable D call. Between the trimmed V and J ends, which lost 0 bases and 5 bases, there was a span of 6 bases. The CDR3 is 13 residues long. Germline V CDR1 and CDR2: SGHTS, YDEGEE. The CDR3 is CASSLVGHNEQFF. The CDR3, as DNA: TGTGCCAGCAGCTTGGTTGGGCACAATGAGCAGTTCTTC.

This clonotype was counted ten times or more. The chain carries TRBV10-3 and TRBJ2-1; 7 bases map to TRBD2. CDR1 ENHRY and CDR2 SYGVKD come from the germline V gene. CDR3 length: 14 residues. V gave up 3 bases and J gave up 2 bases; unmatched junction bases: 1. The DNA for the CDR3 is TGTGCCATCAGTGATGGGACTACCTACAATGAGCAGTTCTTC. Translated, it gives CAISDGTTYNEQFF.

This clonotype was counted ten times or more. The V gene is TRBV20-1, the J gene TRBJ1-5; D is undetermined. V lost 2 bases and J 0 bases, leaving 8 bases between the germline ends. CDR3 length: 14 residues. From germline, CDR1 is DFQATT and CDR2 SNEGSKA (reference sequence). The CDR3 loop reads CSARSSTSNQPQHF. Here the CDR3 DNA reads TGCAGTGCTAGATCGAGCACTAGCAATCAGCCCCAGCATTTT.

This clonotype was counted ten times or more. The chain is built from TRBV6-5 and TRBJ1-4, with TRBD1 as a possible D gene (6 bases). In germline, CDR1 is MNHEY, CDR2 SVGAGI. This CDR3 is built from 13 residues. V was cut by 6 bases and J by 8 bases, with 13 bases left in between. For the CDR3, the DNA is TGTGCCAGCAGGACAAGGGACAAAGAAAAACTGTTTTTT. Protein: CASRTRDKEKLFF.

Notes on this clonotype: The CDR3 end shows no conserved phenylalanine or tryptophan, and so a read error is likely. This sequence joins TRBV6-4 and TRBJ2-5; D is ambiguous. The CDR3 length is 12 residues. The germline V gene has CDR1 MRHNA and CDR2 SNTAGT. Trimming left V 6 bases short and J 6 bases short, with 11 bases between. The DNA of the CDR3 is TGTGCCAGCAGCGACATTTGGAAGACCCAGTACCTC. Translating it yields CASSDIWKTQYL.

This clonotype was picked up many times. This rearrangement joins TRBV27 to TRBJ1-6; no reliable D call. The V gene's germline CDR1 is MNHEY and CDR2 SMNVEV (reference sequence). The CDR3 is 16 amino acids. V was clipped by 2 bases and J by 0 bases, with 8 bases between them. The CDR3 loop reads CASSLKRSSYNSPLHF. The CDR3 DNA follows: TGTGCCAGCAGTTTAAAGAGGAGCTCCTATAATTCACCCCTCCACTTT.

Remarks on this clonotype: A read error may be the cause here, since a much bigger clone is one base away. The rearrangement links TRBV24-1 to TRBJ2-2; D is possibly TRBD1 (6 bases). Trimming removed 9 bases from V and 4 bases from J, with 14 bases in between. CDR3 size: 14 residues. CDR1 and CDR2 (germline): KGHDR, SFDVKD. CDR3 sequence reads: CATGGQLSTGELFF. CDR3 nucleotides: TGTGCCACCGGCGGACAGCTGAGCACCGGGGAGCTGTTTTTT.

The table lists this clonotype with many counts. The chain couples TRBV12-3 or TRBV12-4 to TRBJ2-1, with 11 positions matching TRBD2. The CDR3 covers 15 residues. Losses at the gene ends were 10 bases for V and 9 bases for J; bases not matched to a gene: 14. The CDR3 sequence: CATLRVAGGPREQFF. The CDR3 nucleotides read TGTGCCACCTTGAGGGTAGCGGGAGGGCCCCGTGAGCAGTTCTTC.

This clonotype is a singleton in its sample. The chain joins TRBV29-1 to TRBJ1-1; maybe TRBD1 (6 bases). The germline gives CDR1 SQVTM, CDR2 ANQGSEA. The CDR3 contains 12 residues. Trimming shortened V by 6 bases and J by 3 bases, and 11 bases separated the two germline ends. This CDR3 reads CSVNRVDTEAFF. CDR3 sequence (DNA): TGCAGCGTGAACAGGGTCGACACTGAAGCTTTCTTT.

A few counts support this clonotype. Possible read error: a much larger clone is one base away. This chain connects TRBV5-6 to TRBJ2-7; no definite D call. V lost 1 base and J 2 bases, leaving 4 bases between the germline ends. Germline V gene sequence: CDR1 SGHDT, CDR2 YYEEEE. CDR3 length equals 12 residues. The CDR3 DNA follows: TGTGCCAGCAGCTTGACCACCTACGAGCAGTACTTC. Translated, it gives CASSLTTYEQYF.